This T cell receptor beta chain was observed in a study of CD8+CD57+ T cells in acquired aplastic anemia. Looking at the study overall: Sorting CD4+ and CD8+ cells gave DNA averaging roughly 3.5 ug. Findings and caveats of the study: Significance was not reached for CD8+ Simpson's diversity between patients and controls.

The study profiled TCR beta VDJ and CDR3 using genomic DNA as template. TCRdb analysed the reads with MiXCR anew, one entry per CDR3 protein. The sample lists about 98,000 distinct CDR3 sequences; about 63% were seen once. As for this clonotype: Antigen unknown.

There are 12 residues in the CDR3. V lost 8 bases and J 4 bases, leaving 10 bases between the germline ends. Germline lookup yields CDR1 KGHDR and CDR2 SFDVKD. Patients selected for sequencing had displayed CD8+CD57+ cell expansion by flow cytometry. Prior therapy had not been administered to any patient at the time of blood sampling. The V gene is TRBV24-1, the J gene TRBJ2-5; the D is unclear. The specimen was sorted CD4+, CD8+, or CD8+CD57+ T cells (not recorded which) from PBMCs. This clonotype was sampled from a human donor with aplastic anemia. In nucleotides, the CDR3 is TGTGCCACCAAACCGCCCCGAGAGACCCAGTACTTC. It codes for CATKPPRETQYF.